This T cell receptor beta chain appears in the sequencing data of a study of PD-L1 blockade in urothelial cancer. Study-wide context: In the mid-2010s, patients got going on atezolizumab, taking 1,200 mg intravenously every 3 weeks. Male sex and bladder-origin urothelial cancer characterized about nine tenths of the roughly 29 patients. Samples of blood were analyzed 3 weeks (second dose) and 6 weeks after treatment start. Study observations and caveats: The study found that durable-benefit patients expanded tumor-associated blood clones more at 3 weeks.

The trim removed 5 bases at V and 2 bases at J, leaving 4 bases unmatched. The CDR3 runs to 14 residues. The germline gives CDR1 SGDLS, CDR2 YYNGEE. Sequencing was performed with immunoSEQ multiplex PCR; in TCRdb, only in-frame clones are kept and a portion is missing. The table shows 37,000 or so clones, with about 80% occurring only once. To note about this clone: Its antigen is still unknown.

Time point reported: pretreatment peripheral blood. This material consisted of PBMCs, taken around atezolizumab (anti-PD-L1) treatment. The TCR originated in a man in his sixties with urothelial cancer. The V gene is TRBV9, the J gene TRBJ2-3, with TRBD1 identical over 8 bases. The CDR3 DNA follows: TGTGCCAGCAGTCAGGGGGCTAACACAGATACGCAGTATTTT. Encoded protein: CASSQGANTDTQYF. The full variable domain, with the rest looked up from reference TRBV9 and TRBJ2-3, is DSGVTQTPKHLITATGQRVTLRCSPRSGDLSVYWYQQSLDQGLQFLIQYYNGEERAKGNILERFSAQQFPDLHSELNLSSLELGDSALYFCASSQGANTDTQYFGPGTRLTVL.